The 27 T cell receptor beta chains below were found in one sample sequenced in a study of metastatic and nonmetastatic thyroid tumors (dated by TCRdb to about 2020). None of the patients had been given any treatment before thyroid surgery. Library generation was performed with PCR. This sample was sequenced with an Illumina HiSeq 4000. TCRdb handled the public reads itself, with Q25 trimming in fastp and clone calling in MiXCR, and kept productive beta chains. This sample comprises 35,000 to 50,000 clones, less than 20% of them detected only once. 9.9% of the sample is taken by the ten largest. The sequenced material came from tumor tissue. The receptors stem from a female donor with papillary thyroid cancer or a benign thyroid nodule (not recorded which). Some clones in this sample may be carry-over from other donors' samples.

The table lists this clone with many counts. At the DNA level, this CDR3 is encoded by other sequences in the same sample as well. The CDR3 sequence is CSAPREGARDTQYF. The CDR3, as DNA: TGCAGTGCCCCGAGGGAGGGGGCCAGAGATACGCAGTATTTT. V and J are TRBV20-1 and TRBJ2-3; possibly TRBD1 or TRBD2 for D (7 bases each). Deletions cut 6 bases from V and 5 bases from J, with 18 bases between. CDR1 and CDR2 (germline): DFQATT, SNEGSKA (reference sequence). This CDR3 has 14 amino acids.

This clone was observed many times. The CDR3 is CASSPGTSERTQYF. CDR3 sequence (DNA): TGTGCCAGCAGCCCCGGGACTAGCGAACGGACCCAGTACTTC. V is TRBV3-1 and J is TRBJ2-5; 10 positions match TRBD2. This CDR3 spans 14 amino acids. The germline gives CDR1 LGHDT, CDR2 YNNKEL (reference sequence). Unmatched junction bases numbered 6, after V lost 4 bases and J lost 7 bases.

This clone was seen repeatedly, ten times or more. Distinct nucleotide sequences in the sample also encode this CDR3. The CDR3 DNA follows: TGTGCCAGCAGCCCCGACAGAAACTATGGCTACACCTTC. Encoded protein: CASSPDRNYGYTF. The rearrangement uses TRBV7-2 and TRBJ1-2; a possible D gene is TRBD1 (5 bases). The CDR3 has 13 residues. Trimming stripped 5 bases from V and 2 bases from J, with 9 bases between. Per the germline V gene, CDR1 is SGHTA and CDR2 is FQGNSA.

This clone was seen many times. The chain is built from TRBV20-1 and TRBJ2-7; possible D gene TRBD1, 6 bases. The CDR3 length is 10 residues. Trimming cost V 5 bases and J 9 bases, with 11 bases left between them. CDR1 and CDR2 from the germline V gene are DFQATT and SNEGSKA (reference sequence). As DNA, the CDR3 is TGCAGTGCTCCCTTGACAGGGCAGTACTTC. It translates to CSAPLTGQYF.

This clone was observed at least ten times. At the DNA level, this CDR3 is encoded by other sequences in the same sample as well. V usage is TRBV5-1 and J usage is TRBJ2-2, with a tentative D call TRBD2 (6 bases). The CDR3 sequence is 16 residues long. V shed 4 bases and J shed 0 bases, with 13 bases lying between them. Germline values: CDR1 SGHRS, CDR2 YFSETQ. The CDR3 spells CASSLDGGANTGELFF. In nucleotides, the CDR3 is TGCGCCAGCAGCCTGGATGGAGGGGCGAACACCGGGGAGCTGTTTTTT.

This clone was detected many times. This sequence joins TRBV5-4 and TRBJ1-2, with TRBD1 as a possible D gene (6 bases). This CDR3 is 13 amino acids long. V shed 5 bases and J shed 4 bases, with 12 bases lying between them. Germline V CDR1 and CDR2: SGHNT, YYREEE (reference sequence). CDR3 sequence reads: CASRSGTSYGYTF. The DNA of the CDR3 is TGTGCCAGCAGAAGCGGGACAAGCTATGGCTACACCTTC. Drawing the rest from reference TRBV5-4 and TRBJ1-2, the complete variable domain is ETGVTQSPTHLIKTRGQQVTLRCSSQSGHNTVSWYQQALGQGPQFIFQYYREEENGRGNFPPRFSGLQFPNYSSELNVNALELDDSALYLCASRSGTSYGYTFGSGTRLTVV.

This clone was seen many times. The chain has TRBV5-4 and TRBJ2-1; a possible D gene is TRBD2 (5 bases). Trimming pared 0 bases from V and 4 bases from J, leaving 11 bases between. Germline values: CDR1 SGHNT, CDR2 YYREEE (reference sequence). This CDR3 is 15 amino acids long. The CDR3 region has the DNA TGTGCCAGCAGCTTGGCCAGCGGATCATACAATGAGCAGTTCTTC. Amino acids: CASSLASGSYNEQFF.

In nucleotides, the CDR3 is TGTGCCAGCAGGGTTGGAGAGACCCAGTACTTC. Translated, it gives CASRVGETQYF. The chain couples TRBV27 to TRBJ2-5; the D is unclear. Germline V gives CDR1 MNHEY, CDR2 SMNVEV (reference sequence). V was trimmed by 6 bases and J by 4 bases, leaving 6 bases between them. The CDR3 extends over 11 amino acids.

The chain uses TRBV24-1 and TRBJ2-3; TRBD2 agrees at 11 bases. V lost 5 bases to trimming and J lost 0 bases; unmatched junction nucleotides: 3. This CDR3 is 16 amino acids long. Germline CDR1 and CDR2: KGHDR and SFDVKD. The CDR3 bases are TGTGCCACCAGTGGTAGGACTAGCGGGAGCACAGATACGCAGTATTTT. Encoded protein: CATSGRTSGSTDTQYF.

In its sample, this clone was seen many times. V gene TRBV9 combines with J gene TRBJ2-5; D perhaps matches TRBD1 (6 bases). This CDR3 has 12 amino acids. The V and J ends lost 0 bases and 10 bases respectively, with 10 bases between them. Germline V gives CDR1 SGDLS, CDR2 YYNGEE. This CDR3 reads CASSVGDTVQYF. The CDR3 coding sequence is TGTGCCAGCAGCGTAGGGGACACGGTCCAGTACTTC.

Remarks on this clone: A read error may explain this, as a much larger clone is one base away. Other DNA sequences in this sample translate to the same CDR3. This sequence joins TRBV10-1 and TRBJ2-3; D is unclear. The germline CDR1 and CDR2 sequences are WNHNN and SYGVQD (reference sequence). This CDR3 spans 16 amino acids. Trimming cost V 2 bases and J 0 bases, with 12 bases left between them. In DNA form, the CDR3 reads TGCGCCAGCAGTGAGGGGGTAGCTCCCAGCACAGATACGCAGTATTTT. Translating gives CASSEGVAPSTDTQYF.

This clone has ten or more counts. CDR3 protein: CASRSYWRESGGELFF. CDR3 in DNA: TGTGCCAGCAGATCGTATTGGCGGGAGAGTGGCGGGGAGCTGTTTTTT. The chain employs TRBV2 and TRBJ2-2, with 7 bases lining up with TRBD2. The CDR3 extends over 16 amino acids. After removal of 6 bases from V and 7 bases from J, the junction contained 14 bases not matched to a gene. Looked up from germline, CDR1 is SNHLY and CDR2 is FYNNEI. Using reference TRBV2 and TRBJ2-2 for the parts outside the CDR3, the full variable domain is EPEVTQTPSHQVTQMGQEVILRCVPISNHLYFYWYRQILGQKVEFLVSFYNNEISEKSEIFDDQFSVERPDGSNFTLKIRSTKLEDSAMYFCASRSYWRESGGELFFGEGSRLTVL.

This clone was counted ten times or more. V gene TRBV20-1 combines with J gene TRBJ1-2; D gene unclear. Per germline, CDR1 DFQATT and CDR2 SNEGSKA (reference sequence). Trimming stripped 0 bases from V and 8 bases from J, with 16 bases between. The CDR3 length is 14 residues. The CDR3 DNA follows: TGCAGTGCTAGAGAGGACGGAAGAAGTGCGGGCTACACCTTC. Translation: CSAREDGRSAGYTF.

This clone has just a few counts. A much larger clone differs from this one at a single base, so this may be a read error. The chain recombines TRBV28 with TRBJ2-3; 7 bases match TRBD1. The assigned J gene may be wrong: the sequence end matches TRBJ1-5 better. The CDR3 is 12 amino acids. Germline-derived CDR1 and CDR2 are MDHEN and SYDVKM. This CDR3 reads CASYRGGDTQHF. The CDR3 bases are TGTGCCAGCTACAGGGGCGGGGATACGCAGCATTTT.

This clone was observed at least ten times. This chain uses TRBV10-3 with TRBJ2-2; D ambiguous. The V end lost 7 bases, the J end lost 9 bases, and 15 bases lay between the germline ends. Germline values: CDR1 ENHRY, CDR2 SYGVKD. This CDR3 is 13 amino acids long. The CDR3 region is CAIKAQSDRELFF. Written as DNA, the CDR3 is TGTGCCATCAAGGCACAGTCCGACCGGGAGCTGTTTTTT.

The rearrangement joins TRBV5-1 to TRBJ2-5, with 8 bases aligning to TRBD2. V shed 3 bases, J shed 0 bases, and the junction held 4 bases outside the gene matches. CDR3 length: 15 amino acids. The germline V gene has CDR1 SGHRS and CDR2 YFSETQ. The CDR3 sequence is CASSSSGGYQETQYF. The CDR3 nucleotides read TGCGCCAGCAGCTCCAGCGGGGGCTACCAAGAGACCCAGTACTTC.

Comment on this clone: The junction and the germline gene differ at one end; a read error may be behind it. This sequence joins TRBV6-6 and TRBJ1-6; tentatively, D is TRBD1 (5 bases). CDR1 is MNHNY and CDR2 is SVGAGI in the germline V gene (reference sequence). This CDR3 comprises 15 residues. The CDR3 loop is CAGSYSGQGNSPLHF. The DNA for the CDR3 is TGTGCCGGCAGTTACTCGGGGCAGGGAAATTCACCCCTCCACTTT.

In this sample, this clone turned up many times. CDR3 residues: CASSLGQGVREQYF. The CDR3 DNA is TGTGCCAGCAGCTTAGGGCAGGGGGTCCGCGAGCAGTACTTC. The chain recombines TRBV7-9 with TRBJ2-7; 7 bases align to TRBD1. CDR3 length: 14 residues. V lost 1 base and J lost 6; bases outside the gene matches: 6. Germline loops: CDR1 SEHNR, CDR2 FQNEAQ (reference sequence). The whole variable domain, remainder taken from reference TRBV7-9 and TRBJ2-7, is DTGVSQNPRHKITKRGQNVTFRCDPISEHNRLYWYRQTLGQGPEFLTYFQNEAQLEKSRLLSDRFSAERPKGSFSTLEIQRTEQGDSAMYLCASSLGQGVREQYFGPGTRLTVT.

This clone was detected ten times or more. The J gene is TRBJ1-4, the V gene TRBV19; no reliable D call. This CDR3 has 13 amino acids. Between the trimmed V and J ends, which lost 5 bases and 6 bases, there was a span of 10 bases. CDR1 and CDR2 from the germline V gene are LNHDA and SQIVND (reference sequence). CDR3 DNA sequence: TGTGCCAGTAGTCCTTCCAGAGATGAAAAACTGTTTTTT. Protein product: CASSPSRDEKLFF.

At least ten counts were recorded for this clone. The chain has TRBV7-7 and TRBJ2-3; the match to TRBD2 covers 8 bases. The CDR3 extends over 16 amino acids. The V segment lost 4 bases and the J segment 1 base; nucleotides outside the gene matches: 7. Germline CDR1 and CDR2: SSHAT and FNYEAQ (reference sequence). As DNA, the CDR3 is TGTGCCAGCAGCTCGGGAGGGCCCCCGGGCACAGATACGCAGTATTTT. It encodes CASSSGGPPGTDTQYF.

A remark on this clone: This clone may be a read error of a much larger clone one base away. The chain links TRBV6-2 or TRBV6-3 to TRBJ1-1, with no clear D. The length of the CDR3 is 13 residues. The germline V gene encodes CDR1 MNHEY and CDR2 SVGEGT. CDR3 DNA: TGTGCCAGCAGTAGAGGGATGAACGCTGAAGCTTTCTTT. It is translated as CASSRGMNAEAFF.

The genes are TRBV5-1 and TRBJ1-6; D might be TRBD1 (6 bases). This CDR3 has 15 residues. Per the germline V gene, CDR1 is SGHRS and CDR2 is YFSETQ. The ends were cut back, 4 bases at V and 9 bases at J, with 17 bases in the middle. CDR3 loop: CASSPQGHGVSPLHF. The DNA for the CDR3 is TGCGCCAGCAGCCCCCAGGGACATGGAGTTTCACCCCTCCACTTT.

The chain uses TRBV10-1 and TRBJ1-6, with TRBD1 matching 7 bases. Germline lookup yields CDR1 WNHNN and CDR2 SYGVQD (reference sequence). The V segment lost 7 bases and the J segment 1 base; nucleotides outside the gene matches: 13. The CDR3 covers 18 residues. DNA for the CDR3: TGCGCCAGCATCCTGGGACAGTACCTAACATCCTATAATTCACCCCTCCACTTT. Its protein is CASILGQYLTSYNSPLHF.

This clone has a handful of counts. This may arise from a read error, as a much more abundant clone is one base away. The chain links TRBV5-6 to TRBJ2-7, with D perhaps assigned TRBD1 or TRBD2 (5 bases each). Germline CDR1 and CDR2: SGHDT and YYEEEE. The CDR3 consists of 14 residues. DNA for the CDR3: TGTGCCATCAGCTTGCCACTCCTCGGGGCCGAGCAGTACTTC. Protein product: CAISLPLLGAEQYF.

In this sample, this clone turned up many times. The chain carries TRBV9 and TRBJ1-2; 8 nucleotides match TRBD1. The CDR3 totals 16 residues. J was trimmed by 8 bases and V by 0 bases; bases with no gene match: 12. Germline V CDR1 and CDR2: SGDLS, YYNGEE. The CDR3 protein is CASSVGTGMIMMGYTF. DNA of the CDR3: TGTGCCAGCAGCGTAGGGACAGGGATGATTATGATGGGCTACACCTTC.

The chain links TRBV24-1 to TRBJ2-7; 12 nucleotides line up with TRBD2. V gave up 5 bases and J gave up 5 bases; unmatched junction bases: 15. The CDR3 totals 18 residues. Germline CDR1 reads KGHDR; CDR2 reads SFDVKD. The CDR3 nucleotides are TGTGCCACCAGTGGCGGGGAACAAGTGACTAGCGGGAGAAACGAGCAGTACTTC. Translated: CATSGGEQVTSGRNEQYF.

This clone was counted at least ten times. The rearrangement links TRBV28 to TRBJ2-6; D is uncertain. V was cut by 3 bases and J by 2 bases, with 5 bases left in between. Germline CDR1 and CDR2: MDHEN and SYDVKM. The CDR3 covers 14 residues. The CDR3 DNA reads TGTGCCAGCAGTTTGAGAGCTGGGGCCAACGTCCTGACTTTC. Translated: CASSLRAGANVLTF.